The rows below give T cell receptor beta chains drawn from one sample of a study of cytomegalovirus exposure and HLA in healthy donors. Profiled with immunoSEQ multiplex PCR; TCRdb holds only in-frame clones, not every one. Among 100,000 to 130,000 clones listed, under 85% were seen once. The sample consisted of PBMCs. The origin of the receptors is a male donor in good health and CMV-seronegative. Each CDR3 is given with its conserved first and last residue. The order of the fields is CDR3 length, J gene, V gene, clone size, D gene, CDR3 protein, CDR3 DNA. A D gene is named only where the DNA matches it firmly. Size values are once, few and many counts, or a class for expanded clones, and some rows have none.

cdr3_length: 15; j_call: TRBJ2-3; v_call: TRBV5-5; clone_size: few; d_call: TRBD2; cdr3_aa: CASSKLAGVTDTQYF; cdr3_nt: TGTGCCAGCAGCAAGCTAGCGGGAGTAACGGATACGCAGTATTTT
cdr3_length: 15; j_call: TRBJ2-3; v_call: TRBV10-2; clone_size: .; d_call: TRBD1; cdr3_aa: CASSGVGQGRDTQYF; cdr3_nt: TGCGCCAGCAGTGGCGTGGGACAGGGGAGAGATACGCAGTATTTT
cdr3_length: 14; j_call: TRBJ2-5; v_call: TRBV5-8; clone_size: few; d_call: .; cdr3_aa: CASSRYRVVETQYF; cdr3_nt: TGTGCCAGCAGCCGATACAGGGTGGTGGAGACCCAGTACTTC
cdr3_length: 15; j_call: TRBJ2-7; v_call: TRBV5-1; clone_size: .; d_call: TRBD1; cdr3_aa: CASSLGRTGAYEQYF; cdr3_nt: TGCGCCAGCAGCTTGGGAAGGACAGGGGCCTACGAGCAGTACTTC
cdr3_length: 13; j_call: TRBJ2-7; v_call: TRBV29-1; clone_size: .; d_call: TRBD1; cdr3_aa: CSVGTGDSYEQYF; cdr3_nt: TGCAGCGTTGGGACAGGGGACTCCTACGAGCAGTACTTC
cdr3_length: 17; j_call: TRBJ2-3; v_call: TRBV28; clone_size: .; d_call: TRBD2; cdr3_aa: CASSTGTSGRDTDTQYF; cdr3_nt: TGTGCCAGCAGTACCGGGACTAGCGGGAGAGACACAGATACGCAGTATTTT
cdr3_length: 16; j_call: TRBJ2-2; v_call: TRBV4-2; clone_size: few; d_call: TRBD2; cdr3_aa: CASSPFGEGSPGELFF; cdr3_nt: TGTGCCAGCAGCCCCTTCGGGGAGGGTAGCCCCGGGGAGCTGTTTTTT
cdr3_length: 16; j_call: TRBJ1-4; v_call: TRBV30; clone_size: .; d_call: TRBD1; cdr3_aa: CAWSDPPGTGNEKLFF; cdr3_nt: TGTGCCTGGAGTGATCCTCCCGGGACAGGGAATGAAAAACTGTTTTTT
cdr3_length: 13; j_call: TRBJ2-7; v_call: TRBV29-1; clone_size: .; d_call: TRBD2; cdr3_aa: CSATTSVPYEQYF; cdr3_nt: TGCAGCGCTACGACTAGCGTCCCCTACGAGCAGTACTTC
cdr3_length: 14; j_call: TRBJ2-7; v_call: TRBV29-1; clone_size: .; d_call: .; cdr3_aa: CSVEFGYGPHEQYF; cdr3_nt: TGCAGCGTTGAATTCGGGTACGGCCCCCACGAGCAGTACTTC
cdr3_length: 15; j_call: TRBJ1-5; v_call: TRBV6-5; clone_size: once; d_call: TRBD1; cdr3_aa: CASSYRTGNNQPQHF; cdr3_nt: TGTGCCAGCAGTTACAGGACAGGGAACAATCAGCCCCAGCATTTT
cdr3_length: 15; j_call: TRBJ2-7; v_call: TRBV10-2; clone_size: .; d_call: .; cdr3_aa: CASPTKNRVRHEQYF; cdr3_nt: TGCGCCAGCCCGACTAAAAACAGGGTTCGGCACGAGCAGTACTTC
cdr3_length: 13; j_call: TRBJ1-5; v_call: TRBV5-1; clone_size: .; d_call: .; cdr3_aa: CASSWLGGEPQHF; cdr3_nt: TGCGCCAGCAGCTGGTTGGGAGGCGAGCCCCAGCATTTT
cdr3_length: 13; j_call: TRBJ2-7; v_call: TRBV5-6; clone_size: .; d_call: .; cdr3_aa: CASSSGGSYEQYF; cdr3_nt: TGTGCCAGCAGCTCTGGCGGTTCCTACGAGCAGTACTTC
cdr3_length: 16; j_call: TRBJ2-7; v_call: TRBV28; clone_size: .; d_call: TRBD1; cdr3_aa: CASSLAHRTGTYEQYF; cdr3_nt: TGTGCCAGCAGTTTAGCCCACAGGACAGGGACCTACGAGCAGTACTTC
cdr3_length: 15; j_call: TRBJ2-7; v_call: TRBV25-1; clone_size: .; d_call: .; cdr3_aa: CASRRKGPSSYEQYF; cdr3_nt: TGTGCCAGCAGAAGGAAGGGGCCAAGCTCCTACGAGCAGTACTTC
cdr3_length: 13; j_call: TRBJ1-2; v_call: TRBV7-9; clone_size: .; d_call: .; cdr3_aa: CASSLEGVYGYTF; cdr3_nt: TGTGCCAGCAGCTTAGAAGGAGTCTATGGCTACACCTTC
cdr3_length: 15; j_call: TRBJ1-2; v_call: TRBV30; clone_size: .; d_call: .; cdr3_aa: CAWSVHGGSGYGYTF; cdr3_nt: TGTGCCTGGAGTGTACATGGGGGCTCTGGCTATGGCTACACCTTC
cdr3_length: 12; j_call: TRBJ2-1; v_call: TRBV30; clone_size: .; d_call: TRBD2; cdr3_aa: CAFAGGSNEQFF; cdr3_nt: TGTGCCTTTGCCGGCGGGAGTAATGAGCAGTTCTTC
cdr3_length: 12; j_call: TRBJ1-5; v_call: TRBV12-5; clone_size: .; d_call: .; cdr3_aa: CASGLRGEPQHF; cdr3_nt: TGTGCTAGTGGTTTGAGGGGTGAGCCCCAGCATTTT
cdr3_length: 16; j_call: TRBJ2-1; v_call: TRBV5-1; clone_size: .; d_call: TRBD1; cdr3_aa: CASRNNRDRVANEQFF; cdr3_nt: TGCGCCAGCAGAAATAACCGGGACAGGGTTGCAAATGAGCAGTTCTTC
cdr3_length: 19; j_call: TRBJ2-3; v_call: TRBV2; clone_size: .; d_call: .; cdr3_aa: CASSEAPPRAATITDTQYF; cdr3_nt: TGTGCCAGCAGTGAGGCTCCTCCTAGAGCGGCAACTATCACAGATACGCAGTATTTT
cdr3_length: 15; j_call: TRBJ1-5; v_call: TRBV11-2; clone_size: .; d_call: TRBD1; cdr3_aa: CASSFRQGANQPQHF; cdr3_nt: TGTGCCAGCAGCTTCCGGCAGGGGGCCAATCAGCCCCAGCATTTT
cdr3_length: 14; j_call: TRBJ1-5; v_call: TRBV27; clone_size: .; d_call: .; cdr3_aa: CASSFPGSNQPQHF; cdr3_nt: TGTGCCAGCAGCTTTCCAGGAAGCAATCAGCCCCAGCATTTT
cdr3_length: 12; j_call: TRBJ2-2; v_call: TRBV27; clone_size: .; d_call: .; cdr3_aa: CASGWSTGELFF; cdr3_nt: TGTGCCAGCGGATGGAGTACCGGGGAGCTGTTTTTT
cdr3_length: 15; j_call: TRBJ2-5; v_call: TRBV4-1; clone_size: .; d_call: .; cdr3_aa: CASSQTLNLRETQYF; cdr3_nt: TGCGCCAGCAGCCAGACCCTAAACCTGCGGGAGACCCAGTACTTC
cdr3_length: 15; j_call: TRBJ2-3; v_call: TRBV4-1; clone_size: .; d_call: .; cdr3_aa: CASSRLLGGADTQYF; cdr3_nt: TGCGCCAGCAGCCGACTCCTAGGGGGTGCAGATACGCAGTATTTT
cdr3_length: 12; j_call: TRBJ1-1; v_call: TRBV30; clone_size: few; d_call: .; cdr3_aa: CAWTEGVRAAFF; cdr3_nt: TGTGCCTGGACGGAGGGCGTTAGGGCAGCTTTCTTT
cdr3_length: 10; j_call: TRBJ2-1; v_call: TRBV20-1; clone_size: once; d_call: .; cdr3_aa: CSATAGARFF; cdr3_nt: TGCAGTGCGACTGCAGGGGCGAGGTTCTTC
cdr3_length: 15; j_call: TRBJ1-5; v_call: TRBV19; clone_size: .; d_call: .; cdr3_aa: CASSPFRAGNQPQHF; cdr3_nt: TGTGCCAGTAGTCCCTTCAGGGCGGGCAATCAGCCCCAGCATTTT
cdr3_length: 15; j_call: TRBJ2-4; v_call: TRBV27; clone_size: .; d_call: TRBD2; cdr3_aa: CASSLRLARGNIQYF; cdr3_nt: TGTGCCAGCAGTTTAAGGTTGGCGCGGGGGAACATTCAGTACTTC
cdr3_length: 15; j_call: TRBJ2-3; v_call: TRBV2; clone_size: .; d_call: TRBD2; cdr3_aa: CASTSSGLSTDTQYF; cdr3_nt: TGTGCCAGCACGAGTAGCGGGCTTAGCACAGATACGCAGTATTTT
cdr3_length: 12; j_call: TRBJ2-3; v_call: TRBV6-4; clone_size: .; d_call: .; cdr3_aa: CASATGWDTQYF; cdr3_nt: TGTGCCAGCGCCACAGGGTGGGATACGCAGTATTTT
cdr3_length: 18; j_call: TRBJ2-7; v_call: TRBV2; clone_size: .; d_call: TRBD1; cdr3_aa: CASRKETGDRTYSYEQYF; cdr3_nt: TGTGCCAGCAGGAAAGAGACGGGGGACAGGACCTACTCCTACGAGCAGTACTTC
cdr3_length: 18; j_call: TRBJ1-1; v_call: TRBV28; clone_size: once; d_call: TRBD1; cdr3_aa: CASSSGGLGPPGSTEAFF; cdr3_nt: TGTGCCAGCAGTTCAGGGGGCCTTGGTCCCCCGGGGAGCACTGAAGCTTTCTTT
cdr3_length: 12; j_call: TRBJ1-1; v_call: TRBV6-6; clone_size: .; d_call: .; cdr3_aa: CATNPGYTEAFF; cdr3_nt: TGTGCCACTAACCCCGGTTACACTGAAGCTTTCTTT
cdr3_length: 16; j_call: TRBJ1-1; v_call: TRBV14; clone_size: .; d_call: TRBD1; cdr3_aa: CASSPRDRGHGTEAFF; cdr3_nt: TGTGCCAGCAGCCCCCGGGACAGGGGGCACGGCACTGAAGCTTTCTTT
cdr3_length: 16; j_call: TRBJ2-3; v_call: TRBV11-2; clone_size: .; d_call: TRBD2; cdr3_aa: CASSVGLAGGPDTQYF; cdr3_nt: TGTGCCAGCAGCGTCGGACTAGCGGGAGGGCCAGATACGCAGTATTTT
cdr3_length: 14; j_call: TRBJ2-7; v_call: TRBV6-5; clone_size: few; d_call: TRBD1; cdr3_aa: CASSRQGGSYEQYF; cdr3_nt: TGTGCCAGCAGCCGACAGGGTGGAAGCTACGAGCAGTACTTC
cdr3_length: 14; j_call: TRBJ1-5; v_call: TRBV7-2; clone_size: few; d_call: .; cdr3_aa: CASSANRVRQPQHF; cdr3_nt: TGTGCCAGCAGCGCTAACAGGGTAAGGCAGCCCCAGCATTTT
cdr3_length: 15; j_call: TRBJ2-6; v_call: TRBV28; clone_size: .; d_call: .; cdr3_aa: CASKMGGSGANVLTF; cdr3_nt: TGTGCCAGCAAGATGGGGGGCTCTGGGGCCAACGTCCTGACTTTC
cdr3_length: 15; j_call: TRBJ2-7; v_call: TRBV27; clone_size: .; d_call: .; cdr3_aa: CASSTRDTLSYEQYF; cdr3_nt: TGTGCCAGCAGTACCCGGGACACCTTGTCCTACGAGCAGTACTTC
cdr3_length: 14; j_call: TRBJ1-3; v_call: TRBV9; clone_size: once; d_call: .; cdr3_aa: CASSASGSGNTIYF; cdr3_nt: TGTGCCAGCAGCGCGTCGGGGTCTGGAAACACCATATATTTT
cdr3_length: 15; j_call: TRBJ2-4; v_call: TRBV19; clone_size: .; d_call: TRBD1; cdr3_aa: CASSKPGTAQDIQYF; cdr3_nt: TGTGCCAGTAGTAAACCGGGGACAGCCCAGGATATTCAGTACTTC
cdr3_length: 13; j_call: TRBJ1-2; v_call: TRBV7-9; clone_size: .; d_call: TRBD1; cdr3_aa: CASTQDRRGGYTF; cdr3_nt: TGTGCCAGCACCCAGGACAGGCGCGGTGGCTACACCTTC
cdr3_length: 12; j_call: TRBJ1-5; v_call: TRBV6-1; clone_size: .; d_call: .; cdr3_aa: CATGTRDWPQHF; cdr3_nt: TGTGCCACCGGGACGCGGGATTGGCCCCAGCATTTT
cdr3_length: 13; j_call: TRBJ2-5; v_call: TRBV6-5; clone_size: .; d_call: TRBD1; cdr3_aa: CASSWTGGETQYF; cdr3_nt: TGTGCCAGCAGTTGGACAGGGGGGGAGACCCAGTACTTC
cdr3_length: 14; j_call: TRBJ2-2; v_call: TRBV27; clone_size: once; d_call: .; cdr3_aa: CASSSSGNTGELFF; cdr3_nt: TGTGCCAGCAGTTCCTCAGGGAACACCGGGGAGCTGTTTTTT
cdr3_length: 11; j_call: TRBJ1-1; v_call: TRBV20-1; clone_size: .; d_call: .; cdr3_aa: CSARDVTEAFF; cdr3_nt: TGCAGTGCTAGAGATGTAACTGAAGCTTTCTTT
cdr3_length: 17; j_call: TRBJ2-2; v_call: TRBV27; clone_size: .; d_call: TRBD2; cdr3_aa: CASIGSFSGRGPGELFF; cdr3_nt: TGTGCCAGCATCGGGTCATTTAGCGGGAGAGGACCCGGGGAGCTGTTTTTT
cdr3_length: 17; j_call: TRBJ1-6; v_call: TRBV30; clone_size: .; d_call: TRBD1; cdr3_aa: CAWTRDRMSSYNSPLHF; cdr3_nt: TGTGCCTGGACTAGGGACAGGATGAGCTCCTATAATTCACCCCTCCACTTT
cdr3_length: 15; j_call: TRBJ2-1; v_call: TRBV10-2; clone_size: .; d_call: .; cdr3_aa: CASSEQRGSYNEQFF; cdr3_nt: TGCGCCAGCAGTGAGCAACGGGGCTCCTACAATGAGCAGTTCTTC
cdr3_length: 15; j_call: TRBJ1-4; v_call: TRBV6-6; clone_size: .; d_call: .; cdr3_aa: CASSLRGGNNEKLFF; cdr3_nt: TGTGCCAGCAGTCTCCGTGGCGGAAATAATGAAAAACTGTTTTTT
cdr3_length: 15; j_call: TRBJ2-3; v_call: TRBV18; clone_size: .; d_call: TRBD1; cdr3_aa: CASSPLGQGADTQYF; cdr3_nt: TGTGCCAGCTCACCCTTGGGACAGGGGGCGGATACGCAGTATTTT
cdr3_length: 17; j_call: TRBJ2-1; v_call: TRBV13; clone_size: .; d_call: .; cdr3_aa: CASSPPRPRSTKNEQFF; cdr3_nt: TGTGCCAGCAGCCCTCCCCGCCCTAGGTCGACGAAGAATGAGCAGTTCTTC
cdr3_length: 15; j_call: TRBJ2-1; v_call: TRBV2; clone_size: once; d_call: TRBD2; cdr3_aa: CASSGGGRGYNEQFF; cdr3_nt: TGTGCCAGCAGTGGTGGCGGGAGAGGTTACAATGAGCAGTTCTTC
cdr3_length: 15; j_call: TRBJ2-7; v_call: TRBV5-4; clone_size: .; d_call: .; cdr3_aa: CASSLPGHGANEQYF; cdr3_nt: TGTGCCAGCAGCTTGCCGGGACACGGGGCAAACGAGCAGTACTTC
cdr3_length: 17; j_call: TRBJ2-3; v_call: TRBV5-4; clone_size: .; d_call: TRBD2; cdr3_aa: CASSAGLAGSGPDTQYF; cdr3_nt: TGTGCCAGCAGCGCCGGACTAGCGGGGAGTGGCCCAGATACGCAGTATTTT
cdr3_length: 13; j_call: TRBJ1-5; v_call: TRBV6-1; clone_size: .; d_call: .; cdr3_aa: CASGGRDHQPQHF; cdr3_nt: TGTGCCAGCGGGGGCAGGGACCATCAGCCCCAGCATTTT